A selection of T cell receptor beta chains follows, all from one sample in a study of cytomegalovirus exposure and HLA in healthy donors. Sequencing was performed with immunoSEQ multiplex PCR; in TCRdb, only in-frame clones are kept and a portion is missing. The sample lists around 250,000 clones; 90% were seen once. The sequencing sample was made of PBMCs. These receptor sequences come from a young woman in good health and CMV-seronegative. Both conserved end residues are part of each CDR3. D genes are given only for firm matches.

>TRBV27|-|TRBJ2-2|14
TGTGCCAGCAGCTTCACAGGGCCCACCGGGGAGCTGTTTTTT
CASSFTGPTGELFF
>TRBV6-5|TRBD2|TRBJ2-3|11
TGTGCCAGCACCAGCGGGACCGCGCAGTATTTT
CASTSGTAQYF
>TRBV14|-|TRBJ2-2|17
TGTGCCAGCAGCCAAGACACAGGGAATGCGAACACCGGGGAGCTGTTTTTT
CASSQDTGNANTGELFF
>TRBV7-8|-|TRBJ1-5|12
TGTGCCAGCAGCGCGTACGACCAGCCCCAGCATTTT
CASSAYDQPQHF
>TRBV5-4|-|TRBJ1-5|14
TGTGCCAGCAGCCTGTCGGGTGGGGATCAGCCCCAGCATTTT
CASSLSGGDQPQHF
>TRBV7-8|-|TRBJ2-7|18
TGTGCCAGCAGCTTTCCCCTAAAAGACAGCCCCCTGCGGCACGAGCAGTACTTC
CASSFPLKDSPLRHEQYF
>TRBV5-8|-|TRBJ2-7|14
TGTGCCAGCAGCACAGACTACCGCCCGAACGAGCAGTACTTC
CASSTDYRPNEQYF
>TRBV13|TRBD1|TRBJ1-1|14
TGTGCCAGCAGCTTTAGGACAGGGAACACTGAAGCTTTCTTT
CASSFRTGNTEAFF
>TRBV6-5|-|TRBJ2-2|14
TGTGCCAGCAGTTACGGTCTCGGGGGCGGGGAGCTGTTTTTT
CASSYGLGGGELFF
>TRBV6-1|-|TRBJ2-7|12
TGTGCCAGCTATGGGTTTCTCTACGAGCAGTACTTC
CASYGFLYEQYF
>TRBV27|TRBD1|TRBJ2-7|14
TGTGCCAGCAGTCCTCGGGACAGCAGATACGAGCAGTACTTC
CASSPRDSRYEQYF
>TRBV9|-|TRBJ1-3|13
TGTGCCAGCAGGTCCCCAGCTGGAAACACCATATATTTT
CASRSPAGNTIYF